A single sample gave rise to the 21 T cell receptor beta chains below, sequenced in a study of technical replicates of blood from a few donors. Here immunoSEQ multiplex PCR was the method, and the copy in TCRdb shows in-frame clones only, minus some. The repertoire holds roughly 83,000 clones, just over 90% seen once, with over 0.2% in the top ten. Source material: T cells isolated from PBMCs. All receptors derive from a human donor in good health.

This chain links TRBV5-4 with TRBJ1-2, with 8 positions matching TRBD1. The CDR3 loop spans 17 amino acids. Per germline, CDR1 SGHNT and CDR2 YYREEE (reference sequence). The J segment lost 5 bases and the V segment lost 1 base, leaving 13 bases of the junction unmatched. The CDR3 is CASSLYRAGGAGYGYTF. The CDR3 DNA reads TGTGCCAGCAGCTTGTATCGGGCAGGGGGCGCTGGGTATGGCTACACCTTC.

The chain employs TRBV11-1 and TRBJ1-1; tentative D call: TRBD1 (5 bases). Trimming removed 5 bases at V and 1 base at J, with 17 bases between. This CDR3 comprises 16 residues. Germline V gene sequence: CDR1 SGHAT, CDR2 FQDESV (reference sequence). CDR3 in amino acids: CASSVRGQGGNTEAFF. The DNA of the CDR3 is TGTGCCAGCAGCGTTAGGGGCCAAGGCGGGAACACTGAAGCTTTCTTT.

The chain recombines TRBV7-2 with TRBJ2-1; tentatively, D is TRBD2 (6 bases). CDR3 length equals 15 residues. Germline assignment: CDR1 SGHTA and CDR2 FQGNSA. V was shortened by 4 bases and J by 1 base, with 11 bases between the two germline ends. In DNA form, the CDR3 reads TGTGCCAGCAGCTCGCAGGGACTTTCCTACAATGAGCAGTTCTTC. Residues: CASSSQGLSYNEQFF. Complete variable domain (other parts from reference TRBV7-2 and TRBJ2-1): GAGVSQSPSNKVTEKGKDVELRCDPISGHTALYWYRQSLGQGLEFLIYFQGNSAPDKSGLPSDRFSAERTGGSVSTLTIQRTQQEDSAVYLCASSSQGLSYNEQFFGPGTRLTVL.

CDR3 DNA sequence: TGTGCCAGCAGTGCCTCCGGGACTACGCCCTACGAGCAGTACTTC. This translates into CASSASGTTPYEQYF. This sequence joins TRBV25-1 and TRBJ2-7, with TRBD2 identical over 7 bases. The CDR3 is made up of 15 amino acids. The germline gives CDR1 MGHDK, CDR2 SYGVNS. Trimming cost V 4 bases and J 2 bases; bases outside gene matches: 8.

This clone is a singleton in its sample. The gene calls are TRBV4-1 and TRBJ1-6; tentatively, D is TRBD1 (6 bases). V lost 5 bases and J lost 12, with 17 bases in between. Germline V gene sequence: CDR1 MGHRA, CDR2 YSYEKL. This CDR3 region has 14 residues. CDR3 DNA sequence: TGCGCCAGCAGCGTCACCTTCCAGGGGATACCCCTCCACTTT. It codes for CASSVTFQGIPLHF.

The chain links TRBV4-2 to TRBJ2-1, with TRBD2 matching over 8 bases. The CDR3 has 16 amino acids. From germline, CDR1 is LGHNA and CDR2 YNFKEQ. Trimming took 4 bases from V and 5 from J; bases not matched to a gene: 10. This CDR3 reads CASSPIAGTGDNEQFF. The CDR3 coding sequence is TGTGCCAGCAGCCCCATAGCGGGAACCGGGGACAATGAGCAGTTCTTC.

This sequence joins TRBV6-1 and TRBJ2-5; 10 nucleotides line up with TRBD2. The J call is doubtful: the DNA matches TRBJ2-7 better. The CDR3 loop spans 16 amino acids. Looked up from germline, CDR1 is MNHNS and CDR2 is SASEGT. This CDR3 is CASSENPGLAQYEQYF. In DNA form, the CDR3 reads TGTGCCAGCAGTGAAAATCCGGGACTAGCGCAATACGAGCAGTACTTC.

The V and J genes are TRBV10-3 and TRBJ1-2; D ambiguous. Germline V CDR1 and CDR2: ENHRY, SYGVKD. V was pared by 0 bases and J by 6 bases, with 8 bases between. This CDR3 has 13 amino acids. In DNA, the CDR3 is TGTGCCATCAGTGAGTCGACTAATAATGGCTACACCTTC. Amino acid sequence: CAISESTNNGYTF.

This rearrangement joins TRBV5-1 to TRBJ1-4; D is unresolved. The ends were cut back, 4 bases at V and 10 bases at J, with 17 bases in the middle. This CDR3 has 14 residues. The germline gives CDR1 SGHRS, CDR2 YFSETQ. The CDR3 region has the DNA TGCGCCAGCAGCCCGTCTCAGGTCGGCGCAAAACTGTTTTTT. Residues: CASSPSQVGAKLFF.

V and J are TRBV2 and TRBJ1-2, with a weak D call TRBD1 (5 bases). V lost 2 bases and J lost 5, with 12 bases in between. CDR1 and CDR2 (germline): SNHLY, FYNNEI. The CDR3 loop spans 14 amino acids. CDR3 DNA sequence: TGTGCCAGCAGTGAACAGGGAATTTTTTATGGCTACACCTTC. Protein: CASSEQGIFYGYTF.

V is TRBV7-2 and J is TRBJ2-7; the D is unclear. The CDR3 totals 13 residues. The V end was cut by 5 bases, the J end by 1 base, with 9 bases between. CDR1 is SGHTA and CDR2 is FQGNSA in the germline V gene. The DNA of the CDR3 is TGTGCCAGCAGCCCCGTGCGATCCTACGAGCAGTACTTC. Protein product: CASSPVRSYEQYF. The full variable domain, in which reference TRBV7-2 and TRBJ2-7 provide the parts outside the CDR3, is GAGVSQSPSNKVTEKGKDVELRCDPISGHTALYWYRQSLGQGLEFLIYFQGNSAPDKSGLPSDRFSAERTGGSVSTLTIQRTQQEDSAVYLCASSPVRSYEQYFGPGTRLTVT.

This clone appeared once. The J gene is TRBJ2-7, the V gene TRBV7-2; perhaps TRBD2 as D (6 bases). V dropped 4 bases and J dropped 1 base, with 8 bases sitting between them. Germline V gene data show CDR1 as SGHTA and CDR2 as FQGNSA. This CDR3 comprises 13 residues. The CDR3 spells CASSSRGSYEQYF. In DNA, the CDR3 is TGTGCCAGCAGCTCCCGGGGGTCCTACGAGCAGTACTTC.

This rearrangement joins TRBV7-9 to TRBJ2-6, with 8 bases matching TRBD1. Germline CDR1 reads SEHNR; CDR2 reads FQNEAQ (reference sequence). V trimming: 7 bases; J trimming: 2 bases; junction bases outside the gene matches: 10. This CDR3 region has 17 residues. The CDR3 DNA is TGTGCCAGCACCACGGACAGGGCATGGGCTGGGGCCAACGTCCTGACTTTC. It specifies CASTTDRAWAGANVLTF.

CDR3 DNA sequence: TGCAGCGTATTAGACAGACTGAACACTGAAGCTTTCTTT. Protein product: CSVLDRLNTEAFF. This chain connects TRBV29-1 to TRBJ1-1; possibly TRBD1 for D (5 bases). The V end was cut by 6 bases, the J end by 0 bases, with 11 bases between. Germline values: CDR1 SQVTM, CDR2 ANQGSEA. This CDR3 spans 13 amino acids. The whole variable domain, filled in from reference TRBV29-1 and TRBJ1-1, reads SAVISQKPSRDICQRGTSLTIQCQVDSQVTMMFWYRQQPGQSLTLIATANQGSEATYESGFVIDKFPISRPNLTFSTLTVSNMSPEDSSIYLCSVLDRLNTEAFFGQGTRLTVV.

J is TRBJ2-1 and V is TRBV7-6, with D tentatively TRBD1 (6 bases). V lost 1 base to trimming and J lost 16 bases, with 14 bases between them. Per germline, CDR1 SGHVS and CDR2 FNYEAQ. CDR3 length: 12 amino acids. The DNA for the CDR3 is TGTGCCAGCAGCTTAGGGTCGGGGACACACTTCTTC. Translated, it gives CASSLGSGTHFF.

V usage is TRBV27 and J usage is TRBJ2-1, with 11 bases aligning to TRBD2. J was trimmed by 7 bases and V by 1 base; bases with no gene match: 6. The CDR3 is 16 amino acids. Germline V gives CDR1 MNHEY, CDR2 SMNVEV (reference sequence). The CDR3, as DNA: TGTGCCAGCAGTTTATTGGGGACTAGCGGAGATAATGAGCAGTTCTTC. This gives the protein CASSLLGTSGDNEQFF.

This clone has just one count. The V and J genes are TRBV9 and TRBJ2-1; TRBD2 agrees at 8 bases. The CDR3 totals 14 residues. Germline V gene sequence: CDR1 SGDLS, CDR2 YYNGEE. V dropped 1 base and J dropped 7; count of bases not matched to a gene: 4. The DNA for the CDR3 is TGTGCCAGCAGCGTAAAAGCGGGAGATAATGAGCAGTTCTTC. Protein sequence: CASSVKAGDNEQFF.

The chain links TRBV9 to TRBJ2-3; 9 positions match TRBD2. The CDR3 sequence is 15 residues long. The V gene's germline CDR1 is SGDLS and CDR2 YYNGEE. With 4 bases clipped from V and 3 bases from J, the junction kept 6 bases outside the gene matches. CDR3 region: CASSPGTSFTDTQYF. In DNA form, the CDR3 reads TGTGCCAGCAGCCCCGGGACTAGCTTTACAGATACGCAGTATTTT.

This sequence joins TRBV19 and TRBJ2-7; TRBD1 matches at 8 bases. The CDR3 is made up of 12 amino acids. The germline V gene encodes CDR1 LNHDA and CDR2 SQIVND (reference sequence). V trimming: 6 bases; J trimming: 8 bases; junction bases outside the gene matches: 6. CDR3 sequence: CASRGTGWKQYF. CDR3 sequence (DNA): TGTGCCAGTAGAGGGACAGGTTGGAAGCAGTACTTC.

The chain carries TRBV10-1 and TRBJ2-5; D unresolved. The CDR3 is 16 amino acids. Germline assignment: CDR1 WNHNN and CDR2 SYGVQD (reference sequence). Trimming removed 1 base from V and 2 bases from J, with 14 bases in between. CDR3 protein: CASSECRPHIQETQYF. CDR3 in DNA: TGCGCCAGCAGTGAGTGCAGGCCTCATATTCAAGAGACCCAGTACTTC.

The genes are TRBV23-1 and TRBJ2-3, with D possibly TRBD1 on 6 matching bases. TRBV23-1 has ORF status, its function being uncertain. This CDR3 is built from 17 residues. V was cut by 0 bases and J by 1 base, with 14 bases left in between. The CDR3 protein is CASSQSPGALCTDTQYF. The CDR3, as DNA: TGCGCCAGCAGTCAATCCCCAGGGGCATTATGCACAGATACGCAGTATTTT.